The TCR beta chain under discussion was sequenced for a study of OX40 agonist ivuxolimab in advanced cancers. Points on this clone: Its cognate antigen is unknown.

V was pared by 7 bases and J by 4 bases, with 10 bases of the junction left unmatched. This CDR3 has 14 residues. Germline V CDR1 and CDR2: SQVTM, ANQGSEA. Clones were sequenced by immunoSEQ multiplex PCR, and TCRdb holds only the in-frame ones, with some missing. The data hold approximately 82,000 clones, with around 86% observed a single time. Study findings and constraints: Patients who responded partially at 0.1-3.0 mg/kg showed clonal expansion ranking among the lowest.

The chain links TRBV29-1 to TRBJ1-3, with 7 positions matching TRBD1. This TCR was recovered from an adult with an advanced solid tumor such as melanoma, head and neck, liver or kidney cancer. The source material was CD4+ or CD8+ T cells sorted from blood, sampled in a trial of the OX40 agonist ivuxolimab. The CDR3 loop is CSETTRGHGNTIYF. In DNA form, the CDR3 reads TGCAGCGAGACCACGAGGGGGCACGGAAACACCATATATTTT.